Below, 13 T cell receptor beta chains from the same sample are listed, as sequenced in a study of blood T cell repertoires in COVID-19. Profiling relied on immunoSEQ multiplex PCR, and the TCRdb table lists in-frame clones only, not all of them. The table records some 180,000 clones, about four fifths of them present only once. The sample comprised peripheral blood. The receptors were gathered from a human donor in a cohort sampled during active COVID-19.

The V gene is TRBV11-2, the J gene TRBJ2-2, with 7 nucleotides matching TRBD2. The J segment lost 1 base and the V segment lost 0 bases, leaving 5 bases of the junction unmatched. There are 17 residues in the CDR3. Germline CDR1 SGHAT, CDR2 FQNNGV. The CDR3, as DNA: TGTGCCAGCAGCTTAGATAGGACGGGGGGGAACACCGGGGAGCTGTTTTTT. This translates into CASSLDRTGGNTGELFF.

The chain uses TRBV9 and TRBJ1-4; TRBD1 might be the D (6 bases). The CDR3 is 17 residues long. Germline V gene lookup returns CDR1 SGDLS and CDR2 YYNGEE. Trimming removed 0 bases at V and 1 base at J, with 13 bases between. The CDR3 DNA reads as TGTGCCAGCAGCGTAGGGTCAGGGGCCGAAACTAATGAAAAACTGTTTTTT. Protein product: CASSVGSGAETNEKLFF.

The rearrangement joins TRBV12-5 to TRBJ2-1, with 7 positions matching TRBD1. This CDR3 comprises 17 residues. V gave up 0 bases and J gave up 6 bases; unmatched junction bases: 11. CDR1 and CDR2 from the germline V gene are LGHNT and FRNRAP. CDR3 in DNA: TGTGCTAGTGGTTTGGTCACCGGGACAGAGCTATCCAATGAGCAGTTCTTC. Translating gives CASGLVTGTELSNEQFF.

V gene TRBV4-2 combines with J gene TRBJ2-3, with D perhaps matching TRBD2 (5 bases). Between the trimmed V and J ends, which lost 5 bases and 2 bases, there was a span of 23 bases. There are 18 residues in the CDR3. The germline V gene has CDR1 LGHNA and CDR2 YNFKEQ. This CDR3 is CASSKSGETTLNTDTQYF. DNA of the CDR3: TGTGCCAGCAGCAAGAGCGGAGAGACTACCCTAAACACAGATACGCAGTATTTT.

The chain carries TRBV2 and TRBJ1-3; TRBD1 aligns across 7 bases. Germline values: CDR1 SNHLY, CDR2 FYNNEI. V lost 8 bases, J lost 4 bases, and 5 bases stayed unmatched. This CDR3 contains 13 residues. The CDR3: CASGTGVGNTIYF. CDR3 DNA: TGTGCCAGCGGCACAGGGGTGGGAAACACCATATATTTT. Together with reference TRBV2 and TRBJ1-3, the CDR3 gives the full variable domain: EPEVTQTPSHQVTQMGQEVILRCVPISNHLYFYWYRQILGQKVEFLVSFYNNEISEKSEIFDDQFSVERPDGSNFTLKIRSTKLEDSAMYFCASGTGVGNTIYFGEGSWLTVV.

The chain joins TRBV5-4 to TRBJ2-1; tentative D call: TRBD2 (5 bases). Trimming shortened V by 3 bases and J by 6 bases, and 10 bases separated the two germline ends. The CDR3 has 13 residues. Germline CDR1 SGHNT, CDR2 YYREEE (reference sequence). The CDR3 sequence is CASSSTEGNEQFF. The CDR3 DNA reads TGTGCCAGCAGCTCCACAGAGGGCAATGAGCAGTTCTTC.

The J gene is TRBJ1-2, the V gene TRBV19, with D perhaps TRBD1 (6 bases). CDR3 length: 13 residues. From germline, CDR1 is LNHDA and CDR2 SQIVND (reference sequence). Trimming removed 5 bases at V and 7 bases at J, with 14 bases between. CDR3 DNA sequence: TGTGCCAGTAGTCCACAGGGTCGGTTTGGCTACACCTTC. Translated, it gives CASSPQGRFGYTF.

This chain joins TRBV18 and TRBJ2-7, with 9 positions matching TRBD1. Trimming cost V 8 bases and J 5 bases; bases outside gene matches: 13. There are 15 residues in the CDR3. CDR1 is KGHSH, CDR2 LQKENI, per germline. The CDR3 nucleotides read TGTGCCAGCCCAGAGAGGGACAGGGAGGTCCACGAGCAGTACTTC. This gives the protein CASPERDREVHEQYF.

V usage is TRBV10-3 and J usage is TRBJ2-5; tentative D call: TRBD1 (5 bases). In germline, CDR1 is ENHRY, CDR2 SYGVKD. V shed 5 bases and J shed 5 bases, with 9 bases lying between them. CDR3 length: 12 amino acids. CDR3 in DNA: TGTGCCATCAGTCAGGGAATCGAGACCCAGTACTTC. This translates into CAISQGIETQYF.

Remarks on this clone: A clone one base away is much larger, so this may be a read error. The chain is built from TRBV4-2 and TRBJ1-1; D is unclear. This CDR3 has 13 residues. V lost 0 bases to trimming and J lost 4 bases, with 6 bases between them. In germline, CDR1 is LGHNA, CDR2 YNFKEQ. CDR3 nucleotide sequence: TGTGCCAGCAGCCAAGATGGGCGCACTGAAGCTTTCTTT. Translation gives CASSQDGRTEAFF.

The sample holds one count of this clone. The chain combines TRBV24-1 with TRBJ2-3, with a possible D match to TRBD1 (6 bases). Germline V gene lookup returns CDR1 KGHDR and CDR2 SFDVKD. V lost 2 bases to trimming and J lost 1 base, with 9 bases between them. The CDR3 loop spans 15 amino acids. The CDR3 sequence: CATSDWAGGTDTQYF. CDR3 sequence (DNA): TGTGCCACCAGTGATTGGGCAGGGGGCACAGATACGCAGTATTTT.

V gene TRBV6-5 combines with J gene TRBJ1-2; 10 nucleotides align to TRBD1. Trimming removed 7 bases from V and 5 bases from J; junction bases left unmatched: 4. Germline values: CDR1 MNHEY, CDR2 SVGAGI. This CDR3 contains 13 residues. CDR3 DNA: TGTGCCAGCAATAAGGGACAGGGGTATGGCTACACCTTC. Translation gives CASNKGQGYGYTF.

Remarks on this clone: Other DNA variants within this sample encode the same CDR3. V and J are TRBV5-4 and TRBJ2-7, with D possibly matching TRBD2 (5 bases). This CDR3 comprises 13 residues. CDR1 is SGHNT, CDR2 YYREEE, per germline (reference sequence). V lost 0 bases to trimming and J lost 3 bases, with 7 bases between them. The CDR3 coding sequence is TGTGCCAGCAGCTTGGGACGGGACTACGAGCAGTACTTC. Protein product: CASSLGRDYEQYF. Drawing the rest from reference TRBV5-4 and TRBJ2-7, the complete variable domain is ETGVTQSPTHLIKTRGQQVTLRCSSQSGHNTVSWYQQALGQGPQFIFQYYREEENGRGNFPPRFSGLQFPNYSSELNVNALELDDSALYLCASSLGRDYEQYFGPGTRLTVT.